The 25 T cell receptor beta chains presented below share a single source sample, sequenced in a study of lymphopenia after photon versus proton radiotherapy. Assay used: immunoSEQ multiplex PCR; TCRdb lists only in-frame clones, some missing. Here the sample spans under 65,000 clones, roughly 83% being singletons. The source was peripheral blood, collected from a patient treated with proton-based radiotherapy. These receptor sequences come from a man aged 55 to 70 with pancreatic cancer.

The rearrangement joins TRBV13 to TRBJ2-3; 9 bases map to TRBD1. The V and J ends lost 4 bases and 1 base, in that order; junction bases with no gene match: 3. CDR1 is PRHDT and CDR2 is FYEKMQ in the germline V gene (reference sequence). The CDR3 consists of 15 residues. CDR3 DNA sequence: TGTGCCAGCAGCTGGACAGGGGAACGCACAGATACGCAGTATTTT. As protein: CASSWTGERTDTQYF.

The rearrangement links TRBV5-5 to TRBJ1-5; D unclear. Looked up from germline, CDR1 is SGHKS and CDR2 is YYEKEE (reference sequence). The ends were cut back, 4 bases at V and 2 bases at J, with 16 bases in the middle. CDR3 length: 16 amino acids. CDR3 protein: CASSAVSGSGNQPQHF. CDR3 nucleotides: TGTGCCAGCAGCGCGGTATCGGGGTCCGGCAATCAGCCCCAGCATTTT.

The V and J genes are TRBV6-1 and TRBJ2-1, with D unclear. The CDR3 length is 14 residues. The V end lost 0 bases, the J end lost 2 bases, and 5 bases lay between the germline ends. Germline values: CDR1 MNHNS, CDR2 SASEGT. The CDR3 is CASSEATTYNEQFF. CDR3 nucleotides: TGTGCCAGCAGTGAAGCCACCACCTACAATGAGCAGTTCTTC.

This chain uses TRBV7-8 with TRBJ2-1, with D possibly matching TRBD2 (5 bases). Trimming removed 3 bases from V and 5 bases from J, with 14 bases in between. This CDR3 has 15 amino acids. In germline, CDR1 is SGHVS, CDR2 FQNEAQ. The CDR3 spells CASSFGGSSNNEQFF. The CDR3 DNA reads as TGTGCCAGCAGCTTTGGTGGGAGCTCGAACAATGAGCAGTTCTTC.

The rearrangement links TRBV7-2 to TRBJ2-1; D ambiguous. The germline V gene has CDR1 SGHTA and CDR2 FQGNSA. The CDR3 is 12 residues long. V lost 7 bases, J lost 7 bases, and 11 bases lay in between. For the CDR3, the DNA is TGTGCCAGCACCCTATACCCTAATGAGCAGTTCTTC. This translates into CASTLYPNEQFF.

Here the CDR3 reads CASSRDGVLQHF. The CDR3 coding sequence is TGTGCCAGCAGCAGGGACGGGGTTCTTCAGCATTTT. The V and J genes are TRBV7-2 and TRBJ1-5; TRBD1 is a possible D gene (5 bases). This CDR3 region has 12 residues. In germline, CDR1 is SGHTA, CDR2 FQGNSA. With 5 bases removed from V and 13 bases from J, the gap between germline ends came to 15 bases.

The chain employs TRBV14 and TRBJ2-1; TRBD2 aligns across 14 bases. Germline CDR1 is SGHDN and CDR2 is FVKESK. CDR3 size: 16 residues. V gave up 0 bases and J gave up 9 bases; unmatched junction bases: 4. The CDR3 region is CASSQDQTSGRAEQFF. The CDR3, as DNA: TGTGCCAGCAGCCAAGATCAGACTAGCGGGAGGGCTGAGCAGTTCTTC. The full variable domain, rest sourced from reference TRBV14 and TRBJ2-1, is EAGVTQFPSHSVIEKGQTVTLRCDPISGHDNLYWYRRVMGKEIKFLLHFVKESKQDESGMPNNRFLAERTGGTYSTLKVQPAELEDSGVYFCASSQDQTSGRAEQFFGPGTRLTVL.

This CDR3 is CASSPGVWSGQRNEQFF. For the CDR3, the DNA is TGTGCCAGCAGCCCAGGGGTGTGGTCCGGACAGCGCAATGAGCAGTTCTTC. The chain couples TRBV7-8 to TRBJ2-1, with a weak D call TRBD1 (6 bases). The V end lost 5 bases, the J end lost 6 bases, and 23 bases lay between the germline ends. The CDR3 runs 17 residues. Germline V CDR1 and CDR2: SGHVS, FQNEAQ.

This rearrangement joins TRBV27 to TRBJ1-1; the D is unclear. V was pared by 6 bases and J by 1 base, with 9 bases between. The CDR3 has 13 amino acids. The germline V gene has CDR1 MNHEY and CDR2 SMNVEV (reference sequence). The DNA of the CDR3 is TGTGCCAGCAGGCTATGGGGGAACACTGAAGCTTTCTTT. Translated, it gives CASRLWGNTEAFF.

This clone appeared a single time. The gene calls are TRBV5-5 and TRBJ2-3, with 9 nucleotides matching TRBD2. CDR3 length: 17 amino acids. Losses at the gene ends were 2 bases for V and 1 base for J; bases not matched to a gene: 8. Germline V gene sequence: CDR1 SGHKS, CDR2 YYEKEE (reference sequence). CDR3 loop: CASSFVPGLARTDTQYF. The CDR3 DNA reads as TGTGCCAGCAGCTTCGTCCCCGGACTAGCGCGCACAGATACGCAGTATTTT.

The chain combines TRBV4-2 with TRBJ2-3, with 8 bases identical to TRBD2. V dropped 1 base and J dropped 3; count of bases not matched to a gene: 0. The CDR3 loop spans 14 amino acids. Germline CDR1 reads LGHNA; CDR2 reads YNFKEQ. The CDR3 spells CASSQGLATDTQYF. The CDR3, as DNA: TGTGCCAGCAGCCAAGGACTAGCGACAGATACGCAGTATTTT.

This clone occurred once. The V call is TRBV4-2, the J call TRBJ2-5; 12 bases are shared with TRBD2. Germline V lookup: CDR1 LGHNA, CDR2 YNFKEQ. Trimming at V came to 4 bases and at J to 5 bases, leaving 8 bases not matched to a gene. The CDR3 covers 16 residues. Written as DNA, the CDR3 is TGTGCCAGCAGCCCCCTAGCGGGAGGGCCGGGGGAGACCCAGTACTTC. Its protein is CASSPLAGGPGETQYF.

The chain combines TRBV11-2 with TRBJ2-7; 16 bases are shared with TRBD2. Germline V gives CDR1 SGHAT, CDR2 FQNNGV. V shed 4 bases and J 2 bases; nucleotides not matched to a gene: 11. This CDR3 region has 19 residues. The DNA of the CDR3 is TGTGCCAGCAGCTCCCCCCCGGGACTAGCGGGAGGGCCCGCCTACGAGCAGTACTTC. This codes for CASSSPPGLAGGPAYEQYF.

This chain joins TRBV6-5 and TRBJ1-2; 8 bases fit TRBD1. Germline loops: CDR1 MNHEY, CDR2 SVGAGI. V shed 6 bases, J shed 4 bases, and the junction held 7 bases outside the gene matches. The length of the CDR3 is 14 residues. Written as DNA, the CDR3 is TGTGCCAGCAGATTAGGACAGGGCCCCTATGGCTACACCTTC. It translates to CASRLGQGPYGYTF.

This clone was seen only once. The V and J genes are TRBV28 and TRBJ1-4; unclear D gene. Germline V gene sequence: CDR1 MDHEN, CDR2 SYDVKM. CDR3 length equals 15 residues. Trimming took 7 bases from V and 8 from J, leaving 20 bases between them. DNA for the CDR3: TGTGCCAGCACCCCTTATGCGCTAATGAGGGAAAAACTGTTTTTT. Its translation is CASTPYALMREKLFF.

The CDR3 sequence is CAISESDLLISPEQYF. CDR3 sequence (DNA): TGTGCCATCAGTGAGTCGGACCTCCTCATTTCGCCCGAGCAGTACTTC. This chain joins TRBV10-3 and TRBJ2-7, with D unresolved. From germline, CDR1 is ENHRY and CDR2 SYGVKD. V shed 0 bases and J shed 6 bases, with 18 bases lying between them. This CDR3 has 16 residues.

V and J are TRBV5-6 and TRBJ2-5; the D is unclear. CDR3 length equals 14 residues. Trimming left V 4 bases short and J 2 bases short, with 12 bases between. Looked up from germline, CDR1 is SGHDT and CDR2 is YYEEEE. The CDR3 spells CASSEPRPQETQYF. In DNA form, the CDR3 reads TGTGCCAGCAGCGAACCGAGGCCACAAGAGACCCAGTACTTC.

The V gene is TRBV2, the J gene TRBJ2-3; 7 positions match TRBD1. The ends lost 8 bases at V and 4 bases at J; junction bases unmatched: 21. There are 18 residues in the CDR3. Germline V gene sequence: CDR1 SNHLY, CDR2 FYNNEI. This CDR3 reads CASDPGQAKWANADTQYF. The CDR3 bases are TGTGCCAGCGATCCAGGACAGGCCAAATGGGCCAACGCAGATACGCAGTATTTT.

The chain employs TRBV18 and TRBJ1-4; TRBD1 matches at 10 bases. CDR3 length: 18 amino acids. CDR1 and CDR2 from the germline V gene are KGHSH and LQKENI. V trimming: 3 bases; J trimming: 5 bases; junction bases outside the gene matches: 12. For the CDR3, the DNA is TGTGCCAGCTCACCCCCAATCGGCCCGGGACAGGGGAATGAAAAACTGTTTTTT. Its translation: CASSPPIGPGQGNEKLFF.

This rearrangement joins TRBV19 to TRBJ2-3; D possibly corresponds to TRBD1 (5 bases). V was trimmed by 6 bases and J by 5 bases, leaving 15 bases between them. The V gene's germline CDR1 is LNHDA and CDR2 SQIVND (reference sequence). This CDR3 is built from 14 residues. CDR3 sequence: CASSDSRVKDTQYF. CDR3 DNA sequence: TGTGCCAGTAGCGACTCCAGGGTAAAAGATACGCAGTATTTT.

CDR3 loop: CASSLSGGAYTGELFF. CDR3 nucleotide sequence: TGTGCCAGCAGCTTGTCCGGGGGCGCTTACACCGGGGAGCTGTTTTTT. The V and J genes are TRBV11-2 and TRBJ2-2; D tentatively fits TRBD1 or TRBD2 (6 bases each). Between the trimmed V and J ends, which lost 3 bases and 3 bases, there was a span of 14 bases. The CDR3 runs 16 residues. Germline V lookup: CDR1 SGHAT, CDR2 FQNNGV.

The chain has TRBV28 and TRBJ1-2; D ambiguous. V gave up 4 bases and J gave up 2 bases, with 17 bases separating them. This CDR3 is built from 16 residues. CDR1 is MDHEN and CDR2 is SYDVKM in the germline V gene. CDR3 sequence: CASSSAAAYGNYGYTF. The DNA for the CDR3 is TGTGCCAGCAGTTCGGCAGCCGCCTACGGGAACTATGGCTACACCTTC.

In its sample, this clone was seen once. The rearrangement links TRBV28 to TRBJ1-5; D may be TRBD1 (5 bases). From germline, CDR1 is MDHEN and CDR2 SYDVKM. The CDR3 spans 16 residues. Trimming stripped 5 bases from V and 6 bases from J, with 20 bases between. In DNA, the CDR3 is TGTGCCAGCAGTACCCTTTGGGGGAAGGAGGGTCAGCCCCAGCATTTT. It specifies CASSTLWGKEGQPQHF.

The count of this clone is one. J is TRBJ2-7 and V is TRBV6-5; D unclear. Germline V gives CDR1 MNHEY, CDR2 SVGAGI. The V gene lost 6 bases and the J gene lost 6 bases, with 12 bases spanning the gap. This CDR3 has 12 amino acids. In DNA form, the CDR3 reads TGTGCCAGCAGCGCTCAAAACCGCGAGCAGTACTTC. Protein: CASSAQNREQYF.

CDR3 in amino acids: CASSVHEGESEAFF. The CDR3 coding sequence is TGTGCCAGCAGTGTTCATGAGGGAGAATCTGAAGCTTTCTTT. The J gene is TRBJ1-1, the V gene TRBV2; D call uncertain. The V end lost 4 bases, the J end lost 6 bases, and 15 bases lay between the germline ends. CDR1 and CDR2 from the germline V gene are SNHLY and FYNNEI. CDR3 size: 14 residues.